The 18 T cell receptor beta chains reported below all come from one sample, sequenced in a study of T cell changes during pregnancy in multiple sclerosis (dated by TCRdb to about 2019). The library was prepared using the immunoSEQ multiplex PCR assay. This is the immuneACCESS table as TCRdb keeps it, with only in-frame sequences that have V and J called. A part of the clones is gone; compared with another copy, unresolved V genes explain less than half, and the rest is unexplained. For this sample the table gives fewer than 40,000 clones, of which about nine tenths were detected only once. Approximately 0.49% of the sample rests with the top ten. Sequencing used CD4+ T cells from peripheral blood mononuclear cells, obtained in the first trimester of pregnancy. All receptors derive from a female donor in good health, enrolled as a control in a pregnancy study.

The rearrangement uses TRBV6-5 and TRBJ1-2; possible D gene TRBD1, 6 bases. V gave up 4 bases and J gave up 3 bases, with 15 bases separating them. Germline loops: CDR1 MNHEY, CDR2 SVGAGI. The CDR3 has 15 amino acids. CDR3 sequence: CASSSGHGRDYGYTF. The DNA of the CDR3 is TGTGCCAGCAGTTCGGGACACGGCCGGGACTATGGCTACACCTTC.

The J gene is TRBJ1-5, the V gene TRBV7-2; 9 nucleotides align to TRBD1. Trimming removed 4 bases from V and 2 bases from J; junction bases left unmatched: 9. This CDR3 spans 17 amino acids. CDR1 and CDR2 (germline): SGHTA, FQGNSA. This chain's CDR3 is CASSSAQGAPRNQPQHF. The CDR3 bases are TGTGCCAGCAGCTCGGCACAGGGGGCGCCCCGCAATCAGCCCCAGCATTTT.

The V and J genes are TRBV6-6 and TRBJ1-5; maybe TRBD1 (5 bases). Germline CDR1 MNHNY, CDR2 SVGAGI (reference sequence). The CDR3 length is 15 residues. Deletions cut 6 bases from V and 0 bases from J, with 12 bases between. The CDR3 DNA follows: TGTGCCAGCAGAAAGACAGATTATAGCAATCAGCCCCAGCATTTT. This translates into CASRKTDYSNQPQHF.

The chain has TRBV11-2 and TRBJ1-2; D call uncertain. CDR1 and CDR2 from the germline V gene are SGHAT and FQNNGV. Trimming removed 7 bases from V and 4 bases from J, with 13 bases in between. This CDR3 contains 13 residues. The CDR3 region has the DNA TGTGCCAGCAAAAAGGAGGCTTTCTATGGCTACACCTTC. This sequence encodes CASKKEAFYGYTF.

V usage is TRBV4-1 and J usage is TRBJ2-1; tentatively, D is TRBD2 (6 bases). The ends were cut back, 0 bases at V and 6 bases at J, with 15 bases in the middle. CDR3 length: 16 residues. Germline assignment: CDR1 MGHRA and CDR2 YSYEKL. CDR3 amino acids: CASSQDFAGSPNEQFF. The DNA for the CDR3 is TGCGCCAGCAGCCAAGATTTTGCGGGGAGTCCCAATGAGCAGTTCTTC.

This clone was observed a single time. The rearrangement uses TRBV5-1 and TRBJ1-6; tentatively, D is TRBD1 (5 bases). Germline V lookup: CDR1 SGHRS, CDR2 YFSETQ. Between the trimmed V and J ends, which lost 6 bases and 5 bases, there was a span of 21 bases. This CDR3 region has 17 residues. The CDR3 here is CASKPVGGAYDNSPLHF. In DNA, the CDR3 is TGCGCCAGCAAACCGGTGGGGGGAGCGTATGATAATTCACCCCTCCACTTT.

The chain is built from TRBV7-2 and TRBJ2-7; 9 positions match TRBD1. The CDR3 totals 19 residues. With V trimmed by 5 bases and J by 0 bases, 17 bases remained unmatched. Per germline, CDR1 SGHTA and CDR2 FQGNSA. The CDR3, as DNA: TGTGCCAGCAGCCCGATCCCGGGACAGGGTTCCAGAAGCTCCTACGAGCAGTACTTC. It codes for CASSPIPGQGSRSSYEQYF.

This clone was recorded only once. V is TRBV11-2 and J is TRBJ1-4; 9 bases fit TRBD1. V shed 1 base and J 8 bases; nucleotides not matched to a gene: 5. The CDR3 consists of 15 residues. Germline V CDR1 and CDR2: SGHAT, FQNNGV. This CDR3 reads CASSLGDRDREKLFF. The CDR3 region has the DNA TGTGCCAGCAGCTTAGGGGACAGGGATCGGGAAAAACTGTTTTTT.

V usage is TRBV4-2 and J usage is TRBJ1-6; unclear D gene. V was pared by 4 bases and J by 0 bases, with 16 bases between. The CDR3 consists of 18 residues. Germline CDR1 is LGHNA and CDR2 is YNFKEQ. The CDR3 reads CASSLLASVSSYNSPLHF. CDR3 coding DNA: TGTGCCAGCAGCCTCCTAGCCTCAGTCAGCTCCTATAATTCACCCCTCCACTTT.

The rearrangement uses TRBV5-1 and TRBJ2-1, with 13 bases lining up with TRBD2. The CDR3 length is 15 residues. Looked up from germline, CDR1 is SGHRS and CDR2 is YFSETQ. The trim removed 7 bases at V and 8 bases at J, leaving 9 bases unmatched. This chain's CDR3 is CASSLTSGGAYEQFF. The CDR3 DNA reads TGCGCCAGCTCTCTAACTAGCGGGGGGGCATATGAGCAGTTCTTC. The whole variable domain, remainder taken from reference TRBV5-1 and TRBJ2-1, is KAGVTQTPRYLIKTRGQQVTLSCSPISGHRSVSWYQQTPGQGLQFLFEYFSETQRNKGNFPGRFSGRQFSNSRSEMNVSTLELGDSALYLCASSLTSGGAYEQFFGPGTRLTVL.

V usage is TRBV19 and J usage is TRBJ1-5; D is uncertain. The germline V and J ends were trimmed by 2 bases and 5 bases, with 7 bases remaining between them. The CDR3 consists of 13 residues. The germline CDR1 and CDR2 sequences are LNHDA and SQIVND (reference sequence). The CDR3 nucleotides are TGTGCCAGTAGTATAACCCGGGATCAGCCCCAGCATTTT. Its translation: CASSITRDQPQHF.

V and J are TRBV7-2 and TRBJ2-5; the D gene is possibly TRBD1 (5 bases). Germline V gene data show CDR1 as SGHTA and CDR2 as FQGNSA. The CDR3 extends over 14 amino acids. The germline V and J ends were trimmed by 0 bases and 3 bases, with 8 bases remaining between them. The CDR3 sequence: CASSLAGPKETQYF. As DNA, the CDR3 is TGTGCCAGCAGCTTAGCGGGGCCCAAAGAGACCCAGTACTTC.

The V gene is TRBV10-3, the J gene TRBJ2-3; 12 nucleotides line up with TRBD1. The CDR3 is 16 residues long. J was trimmed by 2 bases and V by 2 bases; bases with no gene match: 2. Germline loops: CDR1 ENHRY, CDR2 SYGVKD. The CDR3 DNA reads as TGTGCCATCAGTGAGGGGACAGGGGGCTCCACAGATACGCAGTATTTT. As protein: CAISEGTGGSTDTQYF.

This chain uses TRBV4-1 with TRBJ1-5, with 8 positions matching TRBD1. Germline CDR1 is MGHRA and CDR2 is YSYEKL. The CDR3 spans 16 residues. The V segment lost 0 bases and the J segment 5 bases; nucleotides outside the gene matches: 6. CDR3 residues: CASSQEGTGNYQPQHF. The CDR3 nucleotides read TGCGCCAGCAGCCAAGAGGGGACAGGAAACTATCAGCCCCAGCATTTT.

The sample holds one count of this clone. This rearrangement joins TRBV7-9 to TRBJ1-1; 7 nucleotides agree with TRBD1. Germline CDR1 is SEHNR and CDR2 is FQNEAQ (reference sequence). The J segment lost 1 base and the V segment lost 6 bases, leaving 5 bases of the junction unmatched. CDR3 size: 14 residues. The CDR3 here is CASRTGTENTEAFF. CDR3 bases: TGTGCCAGCAGAACCGGGACAGAGAACACTGAAGCTTTCTTT.

Notes on this clone: This sample includes further DNA sequences coding for the same CDR3. V is TRBV5-4 and J is TRBJ2-7; possibly TRBD2 for D (7 bases). The CDR3 extends over 14 amino acids. Germline loops: CDR1 SGHNT, CDR2 YYREEE (reference sequence). Trimming pared 2 bases from V and 1 base from J, leaving 10 bases between. The CDR3 loop is CASSLRGASYEQYF. In DNA, the CDR3 is TGTGCCAGCAGCTTACGGGGGGCTTCCTACGAGCAGTACTTC.

V is TRBV29-1 and J is TRBJ1-2; possibly TRBD1 for D (6 bases). Trimming removed 3 bases at V and 4 bases at J, with 15 bases between. Germline assignment: CDR1 SQVTM and CDR2 ANQGSEA. CDR3 length equals 14 residues. The CDR3 reads CSVEGGGSSYGYTF. CDR3 in DNA: TGCAGCGTTGAGGGGGGGGGCAGTAGCTATGGCTACACCTTC.

The rearrangement links TRBV13 to TRBJ2-1; D ambiguous. Trimming took off 4 bases at V and 8 bases at J, with 18 bases between the two ends. The CDR3 extends over 15 amino acids. Germline V lookup: CDR1 PRHDT, CDR2 FYEKMQ (reference sequence). The CDR3 sequence: CASSSRLLITDEQFF. DNA of the CDR3: TGTGCCAGCAGCTCCCGACTCCTAATAACGGATGAGCAGTTCTTC.